This T cell receptor (beta chain) stems from a study of T cell repertoires in cytomegalovirus infection. Across the study: Public signatures in TCR beta pointed to CMV infection and matching HLA type. General study results and limits: CMV carriers with the relevant HLA were identified by cumulative public TCR beta family frequency.

TCRdb recomputed calls from the reads with MiXCR, one row per CDR3 protein. The profile shows approximately 750,000 distinct CDR3 sequences, less than 40% of them singletons. A word on this clonotype: As yet, its antigen is unknown.

The CDR3 extends over 16 amino acids. V shed 7 bases and J 4 bases; nucleotides not matched to a gene: 12. Germline V gene data show CDR1 as MDHEN and CDR2 as SYDVKM. Sequenced: PBMCs. The TCR was taken from a human donor in good health (CMV status not recorded). Some clones in this sample may be carry-over from other donors' samples. V usage is TRBV28 and J usage is TRBJ2-2; 7 bases line up with TRBD2. The CDR3 protein is CASKHLMTSITGELFF. In DNA form, the CDR3 reads TGTGCCAGCAAACACTTAATGACTAGCATCACCGGGGAGCTGTTTTTT.